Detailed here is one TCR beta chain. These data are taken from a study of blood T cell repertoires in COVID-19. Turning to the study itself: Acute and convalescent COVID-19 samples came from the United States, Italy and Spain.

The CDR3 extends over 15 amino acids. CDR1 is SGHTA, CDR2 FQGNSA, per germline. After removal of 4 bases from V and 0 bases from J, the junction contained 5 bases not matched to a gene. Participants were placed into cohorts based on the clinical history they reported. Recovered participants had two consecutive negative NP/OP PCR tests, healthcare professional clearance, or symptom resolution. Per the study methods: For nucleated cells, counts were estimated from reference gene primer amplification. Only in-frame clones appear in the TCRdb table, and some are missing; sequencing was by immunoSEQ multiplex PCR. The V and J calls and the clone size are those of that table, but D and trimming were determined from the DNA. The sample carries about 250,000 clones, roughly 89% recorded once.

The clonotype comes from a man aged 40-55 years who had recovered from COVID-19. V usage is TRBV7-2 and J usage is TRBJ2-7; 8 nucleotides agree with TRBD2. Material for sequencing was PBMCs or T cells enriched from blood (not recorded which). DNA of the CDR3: TGTGCCAGCAGCTCGGTAGCGGGAAGCTCCTACGAGCAGTACTTC. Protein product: CASSSVAGSSYEQYF.